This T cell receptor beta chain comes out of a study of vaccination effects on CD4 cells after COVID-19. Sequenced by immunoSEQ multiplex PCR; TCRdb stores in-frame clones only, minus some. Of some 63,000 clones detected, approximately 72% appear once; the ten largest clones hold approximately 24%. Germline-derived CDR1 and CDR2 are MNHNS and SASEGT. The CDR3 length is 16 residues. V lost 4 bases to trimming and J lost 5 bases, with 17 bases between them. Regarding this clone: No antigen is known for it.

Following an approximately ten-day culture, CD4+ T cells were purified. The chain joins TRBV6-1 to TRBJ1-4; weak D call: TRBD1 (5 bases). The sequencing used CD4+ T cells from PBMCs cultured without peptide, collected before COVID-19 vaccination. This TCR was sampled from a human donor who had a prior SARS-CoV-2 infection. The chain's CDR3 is CASSVLGTGENEKLFF. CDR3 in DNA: TGTGCCAGCAGTGTGCTTGGCACAGGCGAGAATGAAAAACTGTTTTTT.